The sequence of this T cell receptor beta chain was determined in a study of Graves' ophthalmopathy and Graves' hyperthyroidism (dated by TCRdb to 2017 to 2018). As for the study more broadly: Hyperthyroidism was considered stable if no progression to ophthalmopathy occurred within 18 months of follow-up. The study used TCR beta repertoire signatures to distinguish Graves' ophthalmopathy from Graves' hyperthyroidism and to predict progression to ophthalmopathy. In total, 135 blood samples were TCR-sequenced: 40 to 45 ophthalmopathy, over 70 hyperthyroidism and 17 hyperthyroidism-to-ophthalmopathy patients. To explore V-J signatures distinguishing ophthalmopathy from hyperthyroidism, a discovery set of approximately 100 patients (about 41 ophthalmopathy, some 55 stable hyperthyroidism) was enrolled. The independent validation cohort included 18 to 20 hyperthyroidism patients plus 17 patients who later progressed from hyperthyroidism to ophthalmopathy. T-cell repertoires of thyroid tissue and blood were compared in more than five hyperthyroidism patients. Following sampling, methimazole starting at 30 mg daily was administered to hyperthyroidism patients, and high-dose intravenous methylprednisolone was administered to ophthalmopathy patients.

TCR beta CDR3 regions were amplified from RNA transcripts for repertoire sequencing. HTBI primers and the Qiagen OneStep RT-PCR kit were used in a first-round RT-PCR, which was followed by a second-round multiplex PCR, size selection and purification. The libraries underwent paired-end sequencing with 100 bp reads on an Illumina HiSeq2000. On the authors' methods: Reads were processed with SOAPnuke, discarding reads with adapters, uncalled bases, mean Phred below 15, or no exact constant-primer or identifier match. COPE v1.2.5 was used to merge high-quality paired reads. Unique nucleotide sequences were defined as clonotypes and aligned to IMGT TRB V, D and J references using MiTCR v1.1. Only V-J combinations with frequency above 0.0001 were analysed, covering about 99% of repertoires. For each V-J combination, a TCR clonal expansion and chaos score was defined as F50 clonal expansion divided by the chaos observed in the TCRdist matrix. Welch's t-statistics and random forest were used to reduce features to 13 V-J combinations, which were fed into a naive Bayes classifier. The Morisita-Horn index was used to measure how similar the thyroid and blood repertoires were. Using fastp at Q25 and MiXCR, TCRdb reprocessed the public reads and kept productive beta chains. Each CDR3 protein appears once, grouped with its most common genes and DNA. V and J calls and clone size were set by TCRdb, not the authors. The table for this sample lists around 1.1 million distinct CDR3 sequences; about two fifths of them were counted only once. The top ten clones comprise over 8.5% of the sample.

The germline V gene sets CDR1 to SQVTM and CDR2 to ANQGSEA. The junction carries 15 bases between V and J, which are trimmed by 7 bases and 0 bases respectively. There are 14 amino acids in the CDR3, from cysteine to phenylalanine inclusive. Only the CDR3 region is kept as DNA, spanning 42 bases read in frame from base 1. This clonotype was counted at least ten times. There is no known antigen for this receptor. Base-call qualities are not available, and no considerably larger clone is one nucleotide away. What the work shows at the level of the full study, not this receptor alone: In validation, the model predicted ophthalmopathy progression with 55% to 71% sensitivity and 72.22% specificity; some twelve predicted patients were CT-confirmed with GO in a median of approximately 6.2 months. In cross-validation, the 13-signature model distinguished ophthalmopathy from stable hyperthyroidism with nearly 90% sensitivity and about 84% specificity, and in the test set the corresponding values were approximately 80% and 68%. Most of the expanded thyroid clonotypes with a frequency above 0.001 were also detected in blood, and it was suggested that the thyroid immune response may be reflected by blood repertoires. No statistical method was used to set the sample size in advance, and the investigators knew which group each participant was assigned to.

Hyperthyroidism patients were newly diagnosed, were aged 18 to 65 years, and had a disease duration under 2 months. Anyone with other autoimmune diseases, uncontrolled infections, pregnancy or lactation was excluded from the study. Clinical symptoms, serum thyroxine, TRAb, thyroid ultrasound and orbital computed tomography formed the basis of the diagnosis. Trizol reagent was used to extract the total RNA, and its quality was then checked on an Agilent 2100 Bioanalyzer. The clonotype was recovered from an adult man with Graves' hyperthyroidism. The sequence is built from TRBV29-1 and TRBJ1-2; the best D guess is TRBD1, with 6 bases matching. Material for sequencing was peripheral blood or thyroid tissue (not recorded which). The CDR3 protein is CSARTRDTNYGYTF. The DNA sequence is TGCAGCGCCCGGACGAGGGACACTAACTATGGCTACACCTTC.